The 29 T cell receptor beta chains below were found in one sample sequenced in a study of blood T cell repertoires in COVID-19. The method was immunoSEQ multiplex PCR; TCRdb's version includes in-frame clones alone and lacks a portion of them. The sample has about 180,000 clones, roughly 82% seen once. Material for sequencing was PBMCs or T cells enriched from blood (not recorded which). These receptors were collected from a man aged 45-65 years who had recovered from COVID-19.

The V call is TRBV19, the J call TRBJ2-2, with TRBD2 matching over 9 bases. In germline, CDR1 is LNHDA, CDR2 SQIVND (reference sequence). V lost 4 bases to trimming and J lost 2 bases; unmatched junction nucleotides: 8. CDR3 length equals 17 residues. The CDR3 coding sequence is TGTGCCAGTAGTACCCGTGGCGGGGGGGCCAACACCGGGGAGCTGTTTTTT. Its translation is CASSTRGGGANTGELFF.

This clone was seen ten or more times. The chain employs TRBV20-1 and TRBJ1-1; 7 positions match TRBD1. With V trimmed by 0 bases and J by 10 bases, 2 bases remained unmatched. This CDR3 is 11 amino acids long. Germline CDR1 DFQATT, CDR2 SNEGSKA (reference sequence). The CDR3 loop is CSARETGLAFF. DNA for the CDR3: TGCAGTGCTAGAGAGACAGGGTTAGCTTTCTTT.

A note on this clone: A much larger clone lies one base from this, so it may be a read error. The chain carries TRBV6-4 and TRBJ1-1; D is possibly TRBD1 (5 bases). The CDR3 is made up of 13 amino acids. Trimming took 6 bases from V and 2 from J, leaving 10 bases between them. Germline V CDR1 and CDR2: MRHNA, SNTAGT. CDR3 DNA: TGTGCCAGCAGCAGGGAGGTTAACACTGAAGCTTTCTTT. This encodes CASSREVNTEAFF.

The J gene is TRBJ2-1, the V gene TRBV10-3; TRBD2 matches 12 bases. CDR3 length equals 14 residues. CDR1 and CDR2 from the germline V gene are ENHRY and SYGVKD. Unmatched junction bases numbered 5, after V lost 4 bases and J lost 10 bases. This chain's CDR3 is CAISGPSGGDEQFF. The CDR3 DNA reads TGTGCCATCAGTGGGCCTAGCGGGGGGGACGAGCAGTTCTTC.

The V and J genes are TRBV11-2 and TRBJ2-7; no definite D call. Trimming shortened V by 5 bases and J by 0 bases, and 5 bases separated the two germline ends. The germline V gene has CDR1 SGHAT and CDR2 FQNNGV. This CDR3 region has 12 residues. CDR3 amino acids: CASSLYSYEQYF. CDR3 DNA sequence: TGTGCCAGCAGCCTCTACTCCTACGAGCAGTACTTC.

The chain employs TRBV11-2 and TRBJ1-1; D not resolved. V lost 1 base, J lost 2 bases, and 5 bases lay in between. Germline V gene data show CDR1 as SGHAT and CDR2 as FQNNGV. This CDR3 comprises 13 residues. The CDR3 DNA reads TGTGCCAGCAGCTTAGGGAGTAACACTGAAGCTTTCTTT. It specifies CASSLGSNTEAFF.

The V and J genes are TRBV5-4 and TRBJ1-1, with a possible D match to TRBD1 (5 bases). Germline values: CDR1 SGHNT, CDR2 YYREEE (reference sequence). V shed 1 base and J shed 4 bases, with 14 bases lying between them. The CDR3 has 15 amino acids. The CDR3 coding sequence is TGTGCCAGCAGCTTGTCTCAGGGACTGGGCACTGAAGCTTTCTTT. Its protein product is CASSLSQGLGTEAFF. The entire variable domain, with the rest obtained from reference TRBV5-4 and TRBJ1-1, is as follows: ETGVTQSPTHLIKTRGQQVTLRCSSQSGHNTVSWYQQALGQGPQFIFQYYREEENGRGNFPPRFSGLQFPNYSSELNVNALELDDSALYLCASSLSQGLGTEAFFGQGTRLTVV.

The gene calls are TRBV6-5 and TRBJ2-3; D is ambiguous. CDR1 and CDR2 from the germline V gene are MNHEY and SVGAGI. Trimming took off 7 bases at V and 2 bases at J, with 13 bases between the two ends. The CDR3 spans 14 residues. The CDR3 protein is CASNRVNPTDTQYF. The CDR3 bases are TGTGCCAGCAACCGGGTGAACCCCACAGATACGCAGTATTTT.

This sequence joins TRBV11-1 and TRBJ2-7; 8 bases agree with TRBD1. CDR3 length: 15 residues. The germline V gene encodes CDR1 SGHAT and CDR2 FQDESV (reference sequence). Losses at the gene ends were 2 bases for V and 6 bases for J; bases not matched to a gene: 9. The CDR3 sequence: CASSLSRTGLREQYF. As DNA, the CDR3 is TGTGCCAGCAGCTTAAGCAGGACAGGGTTGCGCGAGCAGTACTTC.

V is TRBV4-1 and J is TRBJ1-5; 12 bases fit TRBD1. V gave up 4 bases and J gave up 11 bases; unmatched junction bases: 12. The CDR3 is 16 amino acids. Germline CDR1 reads MGHRA; CDR2 reads YSYEKL. In DNA, the CDR3 is TGCGCCAGCAGCCCAGGGGACAGGGGGCGAGGATTGGCCCAGCATTTT. Residues: CASSPGDRGRGLAQHF.

This rearrangement joins TRBV7-8 to TRBJ1-6; D gene ambiguous. The CDR3 contains 14 residues. Germline V CDR1 and CDR2: SGHVS, FQNEAQ. With 0 bases removed from V and 5 bases from J, the gap between germline ends came to 5 bases. The DNA for the CDR3 is TGTGCCAGCAGCTTAGCGGGCGATAATTCACCCCTCCACTTT. Its translation: CASSLAGDNSPLHF.

The V call is TRBV18, the J call TRBJ1-2; D is ambiguous. The CDR3 has 16 amino acids. V dropped 5 bases and J dropped 0 bases, with 16 bases sitting between them. The germline gives CDR1 KGHSH, CDR2 LQKENI. The CDR3 DNA reads TGTGCCAGCTCAGCAGGCTCCCAAAGAACTAACTATGGCTACACCTTC. The encoded protein is CASSAGSQRTNYGYTF.

On this clone: The same CDR3 arises from other DNA sequences in this sample as well. This chain uses TRBV6-1 with TRBJ1-2; 7 nucleotides agree with TRBD1. This CDR3 contains 13 residues. Trimming cost V 3 bases and J 2 bases; bases outside gene matches: 0. Per germline, CDR1 MNHNS and CDR2 SASEGT. In DNA, the CDR3 is TGTGCCAGCAGTGAGGGACAGAACTATGGCTACACCTTC. This sequence encodes CASSEGQNYGYTF.

The rearrangement links TRBV29-1 to TRBJ1-2; TRBD1 aligns across 8 bases. V lost 1 base to trimming and J lost 5 bases; unmatched junction nucleotides: 9. The CDR3 runs to 15 residues. CDR1 SQVTM and CDR2 ANQGSEA come from the germline V gene. Here the CDR3 DNA reads TGCAGCGTTGAAGGGCGATATAGGACAGGGTATGGCTACACCTTC. It encodes CSVEGRYRTGYGYTF.

This chain uses TRBV10-3 with TRBJ1-2, with D perhaps matching TRBD1 (6 bases). The length of the CDR3 is 15 residues. Per germline, CDR1 ENHRY and CDR2 SYGVKD. V dropped 0 bases and J dropped 4 bases, with 12 bases sitting between them. The CDR3 is CAISESEGVGYGYTF. CDR3 DNA sequence: TGTGCCATCAGTGAGTCCGAGGGGGTCGGCTATGGCTACACCTTC.

This rearrangement joins TRBV5-5 to TRBJ1-3; tentative D call: TRBD1 (5 bases). The CDR3 loop spans 17 amino acids. V lost 2 bases and J lost 0, with 15 bases in between. Germline lookup yields CDR1 SGHKS and CDR2 YYEKEE (reference sequence). The CDR3 is CASSFTGLESSGNTIYF. CDR3 nucleotides: TGTGCCAGCAGCTTTACGGGACTCGAAAGCTCTGGAAACACCATATATTTT.

The rearrangement links TRBV10-2 to TRBJ1-2, with D unclear. The V end lost 2 bases, the J end lost 8 bases, and 9 bases lay between the germline ends. The length of the CDR3 is 12 residues. CDR1 is WSHSY, CDR2 SAAADI, per germline. Here the CDR3 reads CASSEAGGGYTF. CDR3 nucleotide sequence: TGCGCCAGCAGTGAGGCAGGAGGGGGCTACACCTTC.

The rearrangement joins TRBV5-1 to TRBJ1-4; TRBD1 agrees at 11 bases. The ends lost 3 bases at V and 5 bases at J; junction bases unmatched: 6. The CDR3 runs 16 residues. CDR1 and CDR2 (germline): SGHRS, YFSETQ. CDR3 bases: TGCGCCAGCAGCTCGGGACAGGGGGTGGGAAATGAAAAACTGTTTTTT. It codes for CASSSGQGVGNEKLFF.

This chain uses TRBV6-5 with TRBJ2-7, with D possibly matching TRBD1 (5 bases). V lost 6 bases and J 5 bases, leaving 8 bases between the germline ends. Germline CDR1 MNHEY, CDR2 SVGAGI. The CDR3 length is 11 residues. The CDR3 nucleotides read TGTGCCAGCAGGACAGTTCACGAGCAGTACTTC. As protein: CASRTVHEQYF.

The V call is TRBV7-6, the J call TRBJ1-3, with D uncertain. From germline, CDR1 is SGHVS and CDR2 FNYEAQ. This CDR3 region has 13 residues. V lost 0 bases and J 7 bases, leaving 7 bases between the germline ends. This CDR3 is CASSLATFNTIYF. Written as DNA, the CDR3 is TGTGCCAGCAGCTTAGCCACTTTTAACACCATATATTTT.

This sequence joins TRBV30 and TRBJ1-6; TRBD1 matches 9 bases. This CDR3 is built from 16 residues. V lost 4 bases, J lost 7 bases, and 11 bases stayed unmatched. Germline CDR1 GTSNPN, CDR2 SVGIG (reference sequence). CDR3 nucleotides: TGTGCCTGGATAGGGACAGGGTCCCCCCCGAATTCACCCCTCCACTTT. Its protein product is CAWIGTGSPPNSPLHF. The full variable domain, in which reference TRBV30 and TRBJ1-6 provide the parts outside the CDR3, is SQTIHQWPATLVQPVGSPLSLECTVEGTSNPNLYWYRQAAGRGLQLLFYSVGIGQISSEVPQNLSASRPQDRQFILSSKKLLLSDSGFYLCAWIGTGSPPNSPLHFGNGTRLTVT.

This chain connects TRBV5-5 to TRBJ1-1, with D unresolved. V was trimmed by 2 bases and J by 3 bases, leaving 14 bases between them. CDR3 length: 15 residues. CDR1 is SGHKS and CDR2 is YYEKEE in the germline V gene (reference sequence). CDR3 residues: CASSFWLERHTEAFF. In DNA form, the CDR3 reads TGTGCCAGCAGCTTTTGGTTGGAGAGGCACACTGAAGCTTTCTTT.

The J gene is TRBJ1-4, the V gene TRBV19; 8 bases map to TRBD1. Losses at the gene ends were 0 bases for V and 10 bases for J; bases not matched to a gene: 10. Per the germline V gene, CDR1 is LNHDA and CDR2 is SQIVND (reference sequence). This CDR3 has 16 amino acids. In DNA form, the CDR3 reads TGTGCCAGTAGTATAGAGACAGGGGCGTCGTTGGGAAAACTGTTTTTT. Its translation is CASSIETGASLGKLFF. Full variable domain (outside the CDR3, taken from reference TRBV19 and TRBJ1-4): DGGITQSPKYLFRKEGQNVTLSCEQNLNHDAMYWYRQDPGQGLRLIYYSQIVNDFQKGDIAEGYSVSREKKESFPLTVTSAQKNPTAFYLCASSIETGASLGKLFFGSGTQLSVL.

This clone appeared a single time. The genes are TRBV7-3 and TRBJ1-5; TRBD1 matches at 10 bases. This CDR3 is built from 16 residues. Germline V gene data show CDR1 as SGHTA and CDR2 as FQGTGA. V was clipped by 5 bases and J by 4 bases; unmatched bases: 8. CDR3 nucleotides: TGTGCCAGCAGCCCCCCGGGGGGACAGGGGAATCAGCCCCAGCATTTT. It encodes CASSPPGGQGNQPQHF.

The rearrangement joins TRBV19 to TRBJ1-4; D uncertain. CDR3 size: 17 residues. In germline, CDR1 is LNHDA, CDR2 SQIVND (reference sequence). Trimming shortened V by 3 bases and J by 0 bases, and 14 bases separated the two germline ends. In nucleotides, the CDR3 is TGTGCCAGTAGTATTTACGAGGCCGGCGCAACTAATGAAAAACTGTTTTTT. It codes for CASSIYEAGATNEKLFF.

The rearrangement links TRBV4-1 to TRBJ2-1; the D gene is possibly TRBD2 (5 bases). Germline lookup yields CDR1 MGHRA and CDR2 YSYEKL. Trimming cost V 0 bases and J 1 base, with 16 bases left between them. The CDR3 is 18 residues long. The CDR3 sequence is CASSQEIPNGVSYNEQFF. The CDR3 DNA reads TGCGCCAGCAGCCAAGAAATACCCAACGGGGTTTCCTACAATGAGCAGTTCTTC.

The chain employs TRBV5-8 and TRBJ1-6, with D uncertain. The CDR3 is 17 residues long. Deletions cut 4 bases from V and 1 base from J, with 15 bases between. Germline values: CDR1 SGHTS, CDR2 YDEGEE. The CDR3, as DNA: TGTGCCAGCAGCACGACTACCGGGGTTTCCTATAATTCACCCCTCCACTTT. Encoded protein: CASSTTTGVSYNSPLHF.

The CDR3 DNA is TGTGCCAGCAGCCCCAACCGGGACAGGGTCGGCTCACCCCTCCACTTT. Translation gives CASSPNRDRVGSPLHF. The chain employs TRBV7-8 and TRBJ1-6; 9 nucleotides align to TRBD1. CDR1 is SGHVS and CDR2 is FQNEAQ in the germline V gene. The CDR3 length is 16 residues. Losses at the gene ends were 5 bases for V and 10 bases for J; bases not matched to a gene: 12.

The chain recombines TRBV23-1 with TRBJ1-1; D is unresolved. TRBV23-1 is noted as an ORF with a role that remains uncertain. V was clipped by 4 bases and J by 0 bases, with 12 bases between them. The CDR3 has 15 amino acids. CDR3 in amino acids: CASSRKLVMNTEAFF. CDR3 bases: TGCGCCAGCAGTCGCAAACTGGTCATGAACACTGAAGCTTTCTTT.